Following are 2 T cell receptor beta chains from one sample sequenced in a study of CD8 T cells in Susac syndrome. cDNA came from about 0.5 to 1 ug RNA primed by random hexamers. TCRdb reanalysed the immunoSEQ multiplex PCR reads using MiXCR and keeps one entry per CDR3 protein. The table shows about 53,000 distinct CDR3 sequences, with roughly 94% occurring only once. The sample comprised CD8+ T cells from PBMCs. Every receptor here comes from a human donor with Susac syndrome.

The V and J genes are TRBV28 and TRBJ2-5; D is perhaps TRBD2 (5 bases). Germline assignment: CDR1 MDHEN and CDR2 SYDVKM. V lost 7 bases and J 3 bases, leaving 15 bases between the germline ends. CDR3 length: 14 amino acids. This chain's CDR3 is CASTLGRGKETQYF. CDR3 sequence (DNA): TGTGCCAGCACCCTGGGGAGAGGGAAAGAGACCCAGTACTTC.

CDR3 residues: CASSPLRPHSYEQYF. The CDR3 DNA is TGTGCCAGCTCACCACTCCGGCCCCACTCCTACGAGCAGTACTTC. V is TRBV18 and J is TRBJ2-7; no clear D gene. V was shortened by 1 base and J by 0 bases, with 10 bases between the two germline ends. The CDR3 length is 15 residues. Germline V gene lookup returns CDR1 KGHSH and CDR2 LQKENI.